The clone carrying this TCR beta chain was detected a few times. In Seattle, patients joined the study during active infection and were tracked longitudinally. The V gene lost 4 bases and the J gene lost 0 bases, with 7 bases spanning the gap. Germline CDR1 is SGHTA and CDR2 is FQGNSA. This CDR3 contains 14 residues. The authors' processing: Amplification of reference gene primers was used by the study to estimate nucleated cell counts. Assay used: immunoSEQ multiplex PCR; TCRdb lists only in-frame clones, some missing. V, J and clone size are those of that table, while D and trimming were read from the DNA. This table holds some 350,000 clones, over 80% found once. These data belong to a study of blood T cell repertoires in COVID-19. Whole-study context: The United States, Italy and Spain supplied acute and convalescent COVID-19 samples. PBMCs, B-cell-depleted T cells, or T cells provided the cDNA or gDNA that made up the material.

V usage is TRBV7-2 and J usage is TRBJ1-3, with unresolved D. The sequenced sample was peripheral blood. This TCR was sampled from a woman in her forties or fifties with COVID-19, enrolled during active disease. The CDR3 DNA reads TGTGCCAGCAGCTCAGACTACTCTGGAAACACCATATATTTT. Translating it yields CASSSDYSGNTIYF.